Listed below are T cell receptor beta chains from one sample, sequenced in a study of CD8+CD57+ T cells in acquired aplastic anemia. TCRdb re-called the reads with MiXCR, one entry per CDR3 protein. The sample has 150,000 or so distinct CDR3 sequences; around half are singletons. Sequencing was carried out using sorted CD4+, CD8+, or CD8+CD57+ T cells (not recorded which) from PBMCs. Receptor source: a human donor with aplastic anemia. CDR3s include the opening cysteine and the closing phenylalanine or tryptophan. D genes are given only for firm matches. Expanded clones get a size class; other rows say once, few or many, or leave the size out.

cdr3_length,v_call,d_call,clone_size,j_call,cdr3_nt,cdr3_aa
16,TRBV5-1,NA,NA,TRBJ1-1,TGCGCCAGCAGCTTGAACGGGGGGGCGCGGAACACTGAAGCTTTCTTT,CASSLNGGARNTEAFF
12,TRBV7-2,NA,many,TRBJ2-5,TGTGCCAGCAGCTTAGTGGTGGAGACCCAGTACTTC,CASSLVVETQYF
13,TRBV10-3,TRBD1,NA,TRBJ1-4,TGTGCCACCCAAACAGGGGTTAATGAAAAACTGTTTTTT,CATQTGVNEKLFF
15,TRBV19,NA,many,TRBJ1-4,TGTGCCAGTACCCGAGAGGAGGGAGCTAATGAAAAACTGTTTTTT,CASTREEGANEKLFF
15,TRBV2,TRBD2,NA,TRBJ2-3,TGTGCCAGCAGTGTCCTAGCGGGAGTTACAGATACGCAGTATTTT,CASSVLAGVTDTQYF
15,TRBV24-1,TRBD1,NA,TRBJ1-3,TGTGCCACCAGTGATCATACAGGGGCTGGAAACACCATATATTTT,CATSDHTGAGNTIYF
12,TRBV20-1,NA,many,TRBJ2-5,TGCAGTGTTCAGGACTTACAAGAGACCCAGTACTTC,CSVQDLQETQYF
17,TRBV2,TRBD2,NA,TRBJ2-2,TGTGCCAGCAGTTTAATTACGGGGGGAAGGGCCGCCGGGGAGCTGTTTTTT,CASSLITGGRAAGELFF
14,TRBV5-1,NA,NA,TRBJ2-5,TGCGCCAGCCGGACCGCGGGGGCGGGGGAGACCCAGTACTTC,CASRTAGAGETQYF
12,TRBV7-2,NA,NA,TRBJ1-1,TGTGCCAGCAGCTTAGTCCCGGGGGAGGCTTTCTTT,CASSLVPGEAFF
16,TRBV9,TRBD2,many,TRBJ2-2,TGTGCCAGCAGCGTAGGGCTAGCGGCAAACACCGGGGAGCTGTTTTTT,CASSVGLAANTGELFF
14,TRBV11-1,TRBD1,NA,TRBJ2-5,TGTGCCAGCAGCACATGGGACAGCAAAGAGACCCAGTACTTC,CASSTWDSKETQYF
16,TRBV4-3,NA,few,TRBJ1-3,TGCGCCAGCAGCCAGATCGGACCGAGCTCTGGAAACACCATATATTTT,CASSQIGPSSGNTIYF
17,TRBV11-1,TRBD1,once,TRBJ1-2,TGTGCCAGCAGCTTGAACAGGGGCCTTCCCCGGCACTATGGCTACACCTTC,CASSLNRGLPRHYGYTF
17,TRBV6-2/TRBV6-3,TRBD1,NA,TRBJ2-1,TGTGCCAGCAGTTACCCTTTGGTAGGGGGCCGAGGCAATGAGCAGTTCTTC,CASSYPLVGGRGNEQFF
15,TRBV5-1,TRBD1,many,TRBJ1-1,TGCGCCAGCAGCTTAACGGGACAGTCGAACACTGAAGCTTTCTTT,CASSLTGQSNTEAFF
15,TRBV5-4,TRBD2,many,TRBJ2-2,TGTGCCAGCAGCTTGGGCGGGAGGTACAGCGGGGAGCTGTTTTTT,CASSLGGRYSGELFF
13,TRBV5-1,TRBD1,NA,TRBJ1-2,TGCGCCAGCAGAGTCGACAGGGGGGGTGGCTACACCTTC,CASRVDRGGGYTF
16,TRBV18,NA,NA,TRBJ2-1,TGTGCCAGCTCACCGGTGACGGGGACTGGGGGCAATGAGCAGTTCTTC,CASSPVTGTGGNEQFF
16,TRBV20-1,NA,once,TRBJ2-7,TGCAGTGCTCGGTGGGCTGGAGCGGGCCGCTCCTACGAGCAGTACTTC,CSARWAGAGRSYEQYF
11,TRBV2,NA,NA,TRBJ2-3,TGTGCCAGCAGTGTGAAGGGGACGCAGTATTTT,CASSVKGTQYF
16,TRBV11-3,TRBD1,few,TRBJ2-1,TGTGCCAGCAGCTTAGGCGGACAGGGGGCAAACAATGAGCAGTTCTTC,CASSLGGQGANNEQFF
15,TRBV2,NA,few,TRBJ1-1,TGCGCCAGCAGTGCCCTCTGGGGGGCGAGCACTGAAGCTTTCTTT,CASSALWGASTEAFF
14,TRBV6-1,TRBD2,many,TRBJ2-1,TGTGCCAGCACAGAATGGGGACTAGGGTCTGAGCAGTTCTTC,CASTEWGLGSEQFF
15,TRBV5-1,NA,many,TRBJ1-1,TGCGCCAGCAGCTTGGGTTCAACAGGGAACACTGAAGCTTTCTTT,CASSLGSTGNTEAFF
14,TRBV7-9,NA,many,TRBJ1-1,TGTGCCAGCAGCGTCGAGGGGTCTAACACTGAAGCTTTCTTT,CASSVEGSNTEAFF
15,TRBV7-9,NA,NA,TRBJ2-7,TGTGCCAGCAGCATACCCCAGGGGCCCCTAAGCGAGCAGTACTTC,CASSIPQGPLSEQYF
13,TRBV2,NA,many,TRBJ2-5,TGTGCCAGCAGTGAGGACAGTCAAGAGACCCAGTACTTC,CASSEDSQETQYF
15,TRBV7-2,NA,many,TRBJ1-5,TGTGCCAGCAGCTTTAGACAGTCCATCAATCAGCCCCAGCATTTT,CASSFRQSINQPQHF
15,TRBV19,NA,NA,TRBJ2-1,TGTGCCAGTAGTATCCCCCAGCCGTACTACAATGAGCAGTTCTTC,CASSIPQPYYNEQFF
14,TRBV7-8,NA,many,TRBJ2-5,TGTGCCAGCAGCTTGGCAGGGTGGGGGGAGACCCAGTACTTC,CASSLAGWGETQYF
14,TRBV10-3,NA,few,TRBJ2-1,TGTGCCATCAGTGAGACGCTCCAGGGAAATGAGCAGTTCTTC,CAISETLQGNEQFF
15,TRBV2,NA,NA,TRBJ1-5,TGTGCCAGCAGTGATCGGGTCCTTAGCAATCAGCCCCAGCATTTT,CASSDRVLSNQPQHF
15,TRBV12-3/TRBV12-4,TRBD1,NA,TRBJ2-7,TGTGCCAGCAGTTTAGCGGGACAGGGATTCTACGAGCAGTACTTC,CASSLAGQGFYEQYF
15,TRBV4-1,TRBD1,few,TRBJ1-4,TGCGCCAGCAGCCAAGATGGGACAGGGAGTGAAAAACTGCTTTTT,CASSQDGTGSEKLLF
17,TRBV29-1,NA,many,TRBJ1-2,TGCAGCGTACACGACGGAAAACTACCTATCCCCTACTATGGCTACACCTTC,CSVHDGKLPIPYYGYTF
12,TRBV2,NA,NA,TRBJ1-5,TGTGCCAGCAAGTCAGAGGGTCAGCCCCAGCATTTT,CASKSEGQPQHF
12,TRBV20-1,NA,many,TRBJ2-5,TGCAGTGCTGAAAAGCTCCAAGAGACCCAGTACTTC,CSAEKLQETQYF
16,TRBV6-5,NA,NA,TRBJ1-5,TGTGCCAGCAGTTCCGTGTTCACTACTAGCAATCAGCCCCAGCATTTT,CASSSVFTTSNQPQHF
14,TRBV7-9,NA,once,TRBJ2-7,TGTGCCAGCAGTCCTGCTCCAGGGGTGTACGAGCAGTACTTC,CASSPAPGVYEQYF
14,TRBV5-4,TRBD1,NA,TRBJ1-2,TGTGCCAGCAGCTTGGAAAGGGGGCATAATGGCTACACCTTC,CASSLERGHNGYTF
13,TRBV24-1,NA,many,TRBJ2-1,TGTGCCACCAGTTCTGGGGGGGGCGGTCAGTGGTTCTTC,CATSSGGGGQWFF